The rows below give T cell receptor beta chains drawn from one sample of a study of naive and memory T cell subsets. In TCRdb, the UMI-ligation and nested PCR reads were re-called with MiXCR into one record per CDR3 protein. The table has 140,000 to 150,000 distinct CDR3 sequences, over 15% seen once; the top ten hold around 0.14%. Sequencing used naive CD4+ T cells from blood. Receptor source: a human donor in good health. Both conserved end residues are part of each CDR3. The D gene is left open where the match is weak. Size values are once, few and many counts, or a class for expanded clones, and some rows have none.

DNA: TGCAGTGCTATGGACAGGGACAATCAGCCCCAGCATTTT
CDR3: CSAMDRDNQPQHF
D: TRBD1
V: TRBV20-1
size: few
J: TRBJ1-5

DNA: TGCAGCGTCGACCGACAGGGGGAGACCCAGTACTTC
CDR3: CSVDRQGETQYF
D: TRBD1
V: TRBV29-1
size: -
J: TRBJ2-5

DNA: TGCGCCAGCAGCTCAGGGACAGGGGGCGCAGATACGCAGTATTTT
CDR3: CASSSGTGGADTQYF
D: TRBD1
V: TRBV5-1
size: -
J: TRBJ2-3

DNA: TGCAGCGTTGCTGGAGTGCCTATCGGGGAGCTGTTTTTT
CDR3: CSVAGVPIGELFF
D: -
V: TRBV29-1
size: few
J: TRBJ2-2

DNA: TGTGCCATCAGTGAGGAAGACAGGGGAACCCAGTACTTC
CDR3: CAISEEDRGTQYF
D: TRBD1
V: TRBV10-3
size: -
J: TRBJ2-5

DNA: TGTGCCAGCAGTTACTCGTATCGGGTCCCTGAAGCTTTCTTT
CDR3: CASSYSYRVPEAFF
D: -
V: TRBV6-2/TRBV6-3
size: -
J: TRBJ1-1

DNA: TGCAGCGTTGATTGGTCGTGGCTCGCCAATACGCAGTATTTT
CDR3: CSVDWSWLANTQYF
D: -
V: TRBV29-1
size: few
J: TRBJ2-3

DNA: TGTGCCAGCAGGGGACAGCTCAATGAGCAGTTCTTC
CDR3: CASRGQLNEQFF
D: TRBD1
V: TRBV2
size: few
J: TRBJ2-1

DNA: TGCAGTGCTAGAGATCCGTCCAAGTTACAGTCGAACAATGAGCAGTTCTTC
CDR3: CSARDPSKLQSNNEQFF
D: -
V: TRBV20-1
size: -
J: TRBJ2-1

DNA: TGTGCCAGCAGTTTCTATGGACCTGACGAGCAGTACTTC
CDR3: CASSFYGPDEQYF
D: -
V: TRBV12-3/TRBV12-4
size: -
J: TRBJ2-7

DNA: TGTGCCAGCAGCCTCGGACAGGGAGCCTACGAGCAGTACTTC
CDR3: CASSLGQGAYEQYF
D: TRBD1
V: TRBV7-9
size: many
J: TRBJ2-7

DNA: TGTGCCAGCAGTTCCTTACTTAGAATCCAAGAGACCCAGTACTTC
CDR3: CASSSLLRIQETQYF
D: -
V: TRBV27
size: -
J: TRBJ2-5

DNA: TGTGCCAGCAGCCGGGACAGGGGGGATCAGCCCCAGCATTTT
CDR3: CASSRDRGDQPQHF
D: TRBD1
V: TRBV7-9
size: few
J: TRBJ1-5

DNA: TGCGCCAGCAGCTTGAGAGCGGGAGTGGATACGCAGTATTTT
CDR3: CASSLRAGVDTQYF
D: TRBD2
V: TRBV5-1
size: many
J: TRBJ2-3

DNA: TGTGCCAGCAGCTCCCCTGGAGGACCCACAGAGACCCAGTACTTC
CDR3: CASSSPGGPTETQYF
D: -
V: TRBV7-9
size: many
J: TRBJ2-5

DNA: TGTGCCAGCAGTTTCCTCCTGAGTACGAACACCGGGGAGCTGTTTTTT
CDR3: CASSFLLSTNTGELFF
D: -
V: TRBV12-3/TRBV12-4
size: few
J: TRBJ2-2

DNA: TGTGCCAGCAGCCACCCGGGAGAGACCCAGTACTTC
CDR3: CASSHPGETQYF
D: -
V: TRBV3-1
size: few
J: TRBJ2-5

DNA: TGCGCCAGCAGCCATGGGAGCACAGATACGCAGTATTTT
CDR3: CASSHGSTDTQYF
D: -
V: TRBV4-3
size: many
J: TRBJ2-3

DNA: TGTGCCAGCAGTACGGACAGGGTTACTTTTGGGAATCAGCCCCAGCATTTT
CDR3: CASSTDRVTFGNQPQHF
D: TRBD1
V: TRBV7-9
size: few
J: TRBJ1-5

DNA: TGTGCCAGCAGTGATCCAGGGGGAGTTCGGACGACCGGGGAGCTGTTTTTT
CDR3: CASSDPGGVRTTGELFF
D: TRBD1
V: TRBV6-5
size: -
J: TRBJ2-2

DNA: TGCGCCAGCAGCTTGTATACAGAATTACAGACCGGGGAGCTGTTTTTT
CDR3: CASSLYTELQTGELFF
D: -
V: TRBV5-1
size: -
J: TRBJ2-2

DNA: TGCGGTGCTAGACGGCCGGGACACCAGAACACTGAAGCTTTCTTT
CDR3: CGARRPGHQNTEAFF
D: -
V: TRBV20-1
size: -
J: TRBJ1-1

DNA: TGCAGTGCCAGACCGGGACAGGGGTCCTACGAGCAGTACTTC
CDR3: CSARPGQGSYEQYF
D: TRBD1
V: TRBV20-1
size: -
J: TRBJ2-7

DNA: TGTGCCAGCAGCTCAGGCCCCGACACAGATACGCAGTATTTT
CDR3: CASSSGPDTDTQYF
D: -
V: TRBV5-5
size: -
J: TRBJ2-3

DNA: TGTGCCAGCAGCTTGTTTGACGGGACAGAGTCCTACGAGCAGTACTTC
CDR3: CASSLFDGTESYEQYF
D: TRBD1
V: TRBV5-6
size: -
J: TRBJ2-7

DNA: TGCAGCGTTGATAGCCCCCCGAATGAGCAGTTCTTC
CDR3: CSVDSPPNEQFF
D: -
V: TRBV29-1
size: few
J: TRBJ2-1

DNA: TGTGCCAGCGAAAGGGGCACACTCCGGGGGCGCTTCCCCTACGAGCAGTACTTC
CDR3: CASERGTLRGRFPYEQYF
D: -
V: TRBV2
size: few
J: TRBJ2-7

DNA: TGCAGTGCTCCGACTAGCGGGAGGGCCGGAGGAAACATTCAGTACTTC
CDR3: CSAPTSGRAGGNIQYF
D: TRBD2
V: TRBV20-1
size: few
J: TRBJ2-4

DNA: TGTGCCAGCGCTTGGGGGGGTGATAATTCACCCCTCCACTTT
CDR3: CASAWGGDNSPLHF
D: -
V: TRBV2
size: few
J: TRBJ1-6

DNA: TGCAGTGCTAAGACAGGGTTCAATCAGCCCCAGCATTTT
CDR3: CSAKTGFNQPQHF
D: TRBD1
V: TRBV20-1
size: few
J: TRBJ1-5

DNA: TGTGCCATCAGTGAGTTGGGGCAGGACTCACCCCTCCACTTT
CDR3: CAISELGQDSPLHF
D: -
V: TRBV10-3
size: -
J: TRBJ1-6

DNA: TGCGCCAGCAGCTTGGCTGCGGGAAGATGGAATGAGCAGTTCTTC
CDR3: CASSLAAGRWNEQFF
D: -
V: TRBV5-1
size: -
J: TRBJ2-1

DNA: TGCGCCAGCAGCACCCTCGGGAGGGGCGAGACCAAGTACTTC
CDR3: CASSTLGRGETKYF
D: TRBD2
V: TRBV5-1
size: once
J: TRBJ2-5

DNA: TGTGCCAGCAGTTTAGGGCAGGGGTCGACAGATACGCAGTATTTT
CDR3: CASSLGQGSTDTQYF
D: -
V: TRBV5-1
size: -
J: TRBJ2-3

DNA: TGTGCCAGCAGCTTAGCGCGCCGGGAGCCGAACACCGGGGAGCTGTTTTTT
CDR3: CASSLARREPNTGELFF
D: -
V: TRBV7-9
size: few
J: TRBJ2-2

DNA: TGCGCCAGCAGCTCGGGTAGCGGGAGCTATGAGCAGTTCTTC
CDR3: CASSSGSGSYEQFF
D: TRBD2
V: TRBV5-1
size: -
J: TRBJ2-1

DNA: TGCAGTGCCCCAAAAGGGGGGAACACTGAAGCTTTCTTT
CDR3: CSAPKGGNTEAFF
D: -
V: TRBV20-1
size: -
J: TRBJ1-1

DNA: TGCGCCAGCAGTGAGAACTTACAAGAGACCCAGTACTTC
CDR3: CASSENLQETQYF
D: -
V: TRBV10-1
size: -
J: TRBJ2-5

DNA: TGTGCCACCAGTGATACCACAGCGGGTTCAGAAGATACGCAGTATTTT
CDR3: CATSDTTAGSEDTQYF
D: -
V: TRBV24-1
size: few
J: TRBJ2-3

DNA: TGCGCCAGCAGCTTTAAGCTTCAAAGCAATGAGCAGTTCTTC
CDR3: CASSFKLQSNEQFF
D: -
V: TRBV5-1
size: few
J: TRBJ2-1

DNA: TGTGCCAGCAGCCTCGACAGGGCATCTGGGGCCAACGTCCTGACTTTC
CDR3: CASSLDRASGANVLTF
D: TRBD1
V: TRBV12-3/TRBV12-4
size: few
J: TRBJ2-6

DNA: TGTGCCAGCAGCCCCAGTCTTCGGTCTGAAAAACTGTTTTTT
CDR3: CASSPSLRSEKLFF
D: -
V: TRBV7-2
size: few
J: TRBJ1-4

DNA: TGTGCCAGCATGAGGGGGGATGGGCCCTCTGGGGCCAACGTCCTGACTTTC
CDR3: CASMRGDGPSGANVLTF
D: -
V: TRBV27
size: -
J: TRBJ2-6

DNA: TGTGCTAGTGGAACTGGACAGGGGGGAGCAGATACGCAGTATTTT
CDR3: CASGTGQGGADTQYF
D: TRBD1
V: TRBV12-5
size: -
J: TRBJ2-3

DNA: TGCGCCAGCAGTGAACACTCCTACAATGAGCAGTTCTTC
CDR3: CASSEHSYNEQFF
D: -
V: TRBV10-2
size: few
J: TRBJ2-1

DNA: TGTGCCAGCAGCTTAGGCACAGGGAGAGAGCAGTTCTTC
CDR3: CASSLGTGREQFF
D: -
V: TRBV7-9
size: few
J: TRBJ2-1

DNA: TGTGCCAGCCGACTAGCGGGAGGGGCAGATACGCAGTATTTT
CDR3: CASRLAGGADTQYF
D: TRBD2
V: TRBV25-1
size: -
J: TRBJ2-3

DNA: TGCGCCAGCAGCTTGGTGGGGGTCTTTAGCAATCAGCCCCAGCATTTT
CDR3: CASSLVGVFSNQPQHF
D: -
V: TRBV5-1
size: -
J: TRBJ1-5